A single T cell receptor (beta chain) is shown here with its context. This clonotype was observed a handful of times. The antigen it binds to is not known. Base-call qualities are not available, and no considerably larger clone is one nucleotide away. The method was RT-PCR. TCRdb shows the sequencer as Illumina HiSeq 2500. The public reads were reprocessed in TCRdb via fastp at Q25 and MiXCR, keeping in-frame beta chains. Under each unique CDR3 protein, matching rows form one entry showing the most common genes and DNA. Within this sample are under 200,000 distinct CDR3 sequences, with around a tenth of them counted one time only. The ten largest make up about 40% of the sample. This entry belongs to a study of response to subunit inactivated influenza vaccine listed by TCRdb under 2018. With respect to the entire study: The study used deep quantitative T cell receptor repertoire profiling to track responses to a trivalent subunit inactivated influenza vaccine. Broad study findings and their caveats: It was suggested by the authors that each seasonal influenza vaccination may recruit only a limited number of new T cells.

This sequence was found in a man aged 45 to 75 who received an inactivated influenza vaccine. Donor details come from another sample of the same person, matched by shared clones. This specimen was CD8+ T cells sorted from PBMCs, taken around 25 months after vaccination.

The CDR3 protein is CATSRAQRQNIQYF. The DNA is as follows: TGTGCCACCAGCAGAGCGCAGCGGCAAAACATTCAGTACTTC. This sequence uses TRBV15 and TRBJ2-4, with a weak D call of TRBD2 (5 bases match). The CDR3 measures 14 amino acids from cysteine to phenylalanine. Of all the DNA, just the CDR3 is kept, 42 bases in frame from base 1. Via the germline V gene (reference sequence), CDR1 is LNHNV and CDR2 YYDKDF. The junction shows trimming of 1 base on V and 5 bases on J, plus 9 bases between the germline ends.